The sequence of this T cell receptor beta chain was determined in a study of T cell repertoires in cytomegalovirus infection. Study details: Alongside well-studied HLA-B-restricted CMV epitopes, recently identified HLA-C-restricted CMV epitopes were also used.

Germline CDR1 SGHVS, CDR2 FNYEAQ. The V gene end was trimmed by 6 bases and the J gene end by 4 bases; junction bases not matched to a gene: 8. The CDR3 sequence is 14 residues long. Only a few counts were recorded for this clonotype. Its antigen remains unknown. TCRdb called the reads again in MiXCR, with one record for every CDR3 protein. The data hold about 330,000 distinct CDR3 sequences, with roughly 36% observed a single time. The origin of this receptor is a human donor in good health (CMV status not recorded). Some clones in this sample may be carry-over from other donors' samples. The sequencing here drew on cultured PBMCs, taken from culture after CMV antigen stimulation. V and J are TRBV7-6 and TRBJ1-2; 7 bases are a match to TRBD1. The CDR3 loop is CASSSTGALYGYTF. The CDR3 DNA is TGTGCCAGCAGTTCCACAGGGGCACTCTATGGCTACACCTTC.